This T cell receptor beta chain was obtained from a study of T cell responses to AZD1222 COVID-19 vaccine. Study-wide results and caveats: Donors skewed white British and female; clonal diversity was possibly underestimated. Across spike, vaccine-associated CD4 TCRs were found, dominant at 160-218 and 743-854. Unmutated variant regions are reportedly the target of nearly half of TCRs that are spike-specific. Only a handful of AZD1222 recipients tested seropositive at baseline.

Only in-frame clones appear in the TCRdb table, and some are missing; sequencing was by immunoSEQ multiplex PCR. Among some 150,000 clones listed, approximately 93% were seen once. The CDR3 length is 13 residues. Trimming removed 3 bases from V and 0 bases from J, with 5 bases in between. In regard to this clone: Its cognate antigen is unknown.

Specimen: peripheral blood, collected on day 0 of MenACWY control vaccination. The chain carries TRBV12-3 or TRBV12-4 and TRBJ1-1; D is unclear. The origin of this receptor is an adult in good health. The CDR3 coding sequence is TGTGCCAGCAGTTTGAGTATGAACACTGAAGCTTTCTTT. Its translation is CASSLSMNTEAFF.